These 32 T cell receptor beta chains were all obtained from the same sample, sequenced in a study of T cell responses to AZD1222 COVID-19 vaccine. Only in-frame clones appear in the TCRdb table, and some are missing; sequencing was by immunoSEQ multiplex PCR. This sample has 95,000 to 110,000 clones, with roughly 85% found just once. The source material was peripheral blood, sampled 28 days after the second AZD1222 dose. The receptors stem from an adult who received the AZD1222 COVID-19 vaccine.

The chain uses TRBV7-2 and TRBJ2-5; D not certain. Germline V gives CDR1 SGHTA, CDR2 FQGNSA. V was cut by 1 base and J by 5 bases, with 11 bases left in between. The CDR3 runs to 14 residues. The CDR3 DNA reads TGTGCCAGCAGCTTAGGACTCCTCCGGGAGACCCAGTACTTC. Translation gives CASSLGLLRETQYF.

The CDR3 region has the DNA TGCGCCAGCAGCTTGGACAGCCCTGGAAACACCATATATTTT. It yields the protein CASSLDSPGNTIYF. The V call is TRBV5-1, the J call TRBJ1-3; no clear D. This CDR3 comprises 14 residues. Trimming shortened V by 0 bases and J by 2 bases, and 6 bases separated the two germline ends. Germline V gene data show CDR1 as SGHRS and CDR2 as YFSETQ.

The chain carries TRBV4-3 and TRBJ2-7; D tentatively reads TRBD1 or TRBD2 (5 bases each). CDR1 LGHNA and CDR2 YSLEER come from the germline V gene. Trimming removed 3 bases from V and 2 bases from J, with 20 bases in between. CDR3 size: 17 residues. CDR3 sequence (DNA): TGCGCCAGCAGCCAGGGATTGGACTTCCTCAGGGCCTACGAGCAGTACTTC. Translated: CASSQGLDFLRAYEQYF.

The DNA of the CDR3 is TGTGCCAGCAGTTCGAAGGCCGGAAACACCATATATTTT. This codes for CASSSKAGNTIYF. The chain is built from TRBV28 and TRBJ1-3; D remains ambiguous. The germline V gene has CDR1 MDHEN and CDR2 SYDVKM. The CDR3 length is 13 residues. V lost 4 bases, J lost 4 bases, and 8 bases lay in between.

To note about this clone: The sample contains more than one DNA sequence encoding this CDR3. The V call is TRBV4-2, the J call TRBJ1-2; a possible D gene is TRBD1 (6 bases). The CDR3 covers 15 residues. V lost 1 base and J lost 2, with 11 bases in between. CDR1 and CDR2 (germline): LGHNA, YNFKEQ. This CDR3 reads CASSQAEGQNYGYTF. The CDR3 coding sequence is TGTGCCAGCAGCCAAGCGGAAGGACAGAACTATGGCTACACCTTC.

V and J are TRBV7-9 and TRBJ1-2, with D tentatively TRBD1 (5 bases). The CDR3 runs 14 residues. V lost 5 bases and J lost 4, with 14 bases in between. CDR1 is SEHNR, CDR2 FQNEAQ, per germline (reference sequence). CDR3 sequence reads: CASSLGRTLYGYTF. The DNA for the CDR3 is TGTGCCAGCAGCCTAGGACGGACACTCTATGGCTACACCTTC.

This clone was observed a single time. This rearrangement joins TRBV5-4 to TRBJ1-4, with D possibly TRBD1 on 5 matching bases. This CDR3 region has 13 residues. The V end was cut by 0 bases, the J end by 6 bases, with 6 bases between. Germline CDR1 reads SGHNT; CDR2 reads YYREEE (reference sequence). The CDR3 protein is CASSLVGDEKLFF. The CDR3 nucleotides are TGTGCCAGCAGCTTGGTAGGGGATGAAAAACTGTTTTTT.

The V gene is TRBV7-2, the J gene TRBJ1-4; 8 nucleotides line up with TRBD1. The CDR3 is 14 residues long. Germline assignment: CDR1 SGHTA and CDR2 FQGNSA. Germline trimming cut 6 bases from V and 7 bases from J; bases unmatched to any gene: 7. The DNA of the CDR3 is TGTGCCAGCAGGAGGACAGGGACTTTTGAAAAACTGTTTTTT. Residues: CASRRTGTFEKLFF.

The chain employs TRBV5-1 and TRBJ2-1; D call uncertain. The CDR3 totals 15 residues. V lost 5 bases, J lost 0 bases, and 12 bases lay in between. The V gene's germline CDR1 is SGHRS and CDR2 YFSETQ. The CDR3 loop is CASSFGRSSYNEQFF. The CDR3 DNA is TGCGCCAGCAGTTTCGGACGGAGCTCCTACAATGAGCAGTTCTTC.

The chain combines TRBV25-1 with TRBJ1-2; tentative D call: TRBD1 (6 bases). Germline V gene data show CDR1 as MGHDK and CDR2 as SYGVNS. The V end lost 7 bases, the J end lost 4 bases, and 19 bases lay between the germline ends. CDR3 length equals 15 residues. The DNA of the CDR3 is TGTGCCAGCACCCCTGCTGGGGGGCTAGGCTATGGCTACACCTTC. The encoded protein is CASTPAGGLGYGYTF.

The V gene is TRBV27, the J gene TRBJ1-2; TRBD1 aligns across 7 bases. The CDR3 runs to 16 residues. With V trimmed by 7 bases and J by 7 bases, 18 bases remained unmatched. The germline CDR1 and CDR2 sequences are MNHEY and SMNVEV (reference sequence). The CDR3 region has the DNA TGTGCCAGCACCGTCGGAGGGGGCCGAAACTGGGGTGGCTACACCTTC. It translates to CASTVGGGRNWGGYTF.

This chain links TRBV27 with TRBJ2-1; 7 bases line up with TRBD1. With 6 bases clipped from V and 3 bases from J, the junction kept 8 bases outside the gene matches. CDR1 is MNHEY, CDR2 SMNVEV, per germline (reference sequence). This CDR3 is built from 15 residues. The CDR3 is CASRAYRGNYNEQFF. The CDR3, as DNA: TGTGCCAGCAGAGCTTACAGGGGAAACTACAATGAGCAGTTCTTC.

This clone has only a few counts. The gene calls are TRBV29-1 and TRBJ2-7; 8 nucleotides agree with TRBD1. Trimming at V came to 1 base and at J to 2 bases, leaving 10 bases not matched to a gene. CDR1 is SQVTM, CDR2 ANQGSEA, per germline. The CDR3 sequence is 16 residues long. CDR3 nucleotide sequence: TGCAGCGTTGAAGTAGGCCAGGGGGCAAGTCCCTACGAGCAGTACTTC. Its protein product is CSVEVGQGASPYEQYF.

This clone has only a few counts. The chain recombines TRBV5-1 with TRBJ2-1; D unclear. The germline V gene encodes CDR1 SGHRS and CDR2 YFSETQ. The CDR3 consists of 17 residues. With 0 bases removed from V and 0 bases from J, the gap between germline ends came to 13 bases. CDR3 bases: TGCGCCAGCAGCTTGGGTCGCCCGATGAGCTCCTACAATGAGCAGTTCTTC. This translates into CASSLGRPMSSYNEQFF.

Of note for this clone: The sample has other DNA sequences that encode this CDR3 too. V gene TRBV3-1 (or the pseudogene TRBV3-2) combines with J gene TRBJ1-6; D gene unclear. V shed 1 base and J shed 4 bases, with 5 bases lying between them. The CDR3 has 14 residues. Germline CDR1 reads LGHDT; CDR2 reads YNNKEL (reference sequence). CDR3 sequence: CASSQVRYNSPLHF. The CDR3 coding sequence is TGTGCCAGCAGCCAAGTCCGATATAATTCACCCCTCCACTTT.

The chain has TRBV9 and TRBJ2-7; 14 nucleotides match TRBD2. CDR3 size: 16 residues. V shed 3 bases, J shed 5 bases, and the junction held 7 bases outside the gene matches. Per germline, CDR1 SGDLS and CDR2 YYNGEE. The CDR3 sequence: CASSERGLAGENEQYF. The CDR3 bases are TGTGCCAGCAGCGAGAGGGGACTAGCGGGGGAGAACGAGCAGTACTTC.

This rearrangement joins TRBV19 to TRBJ1-5, with D hard to call. Trimming took off 5 bases at V and 7 bases at J, with 9 bases between the two ends. The CDR3 extends over 12 amino acids. Germline V gives CDR1 LNHDA, CDR2 SQIVND (reference sequence). CDR3 nucleotides: TGTGCCAGTAGTCTAACAGCCCAGCCCCAGCATTTT. It codes for CASSLTAQPQHF.

This sequence joins TRBV27 and TRBJ1-4, with D perhaps TRBD1 (5 bases). V dropped 6 bases and J dropped 6 bases, with 17 bases sitting between them. Germline lookup yields CDR1 MNHEY and CDR2 SMNVEV (reference sequence). CDR3 length: 15 residues. This CDR3 is CASSPGRPIDEKLFF. The DNA of the CDR3 is TGTGCCAGCAGCCCGGGACGGCCGATCGATGAAAAACTGTTTTTT.

This clone was seen once. The chain combines TRBV4-1 with TRBJ1-2; D gene ambiguous. The germline V and J ends were trimmed by 1 base and 6 bases, with 12 bases remaining between them. The CDR3 spans 14 residues. Germline V gene sequence: CDR1 MGHRA, CDR2 YSYEKL. The CDR3 sequence is CASSQVLWADGYTF. The CDR3 region has the DNA TGCGCCAGCAGCCAAGTGCTTTGGGCGGATGGCTACACCTTC.

This clone was recorded only once. V is TRBV4-3 and J is TRBJ2-1; the D is unclear. CDR1 LGHNA and CDR2 YSLEER come from the germline V gene. The CDR3 length is 15 residues. Deletions cut 3 bases from V and 0 bases from J, with 9 bases between. CDR3 protein: CASSQGQYSYNEQFF. The CDR3 DNA sequence: TGCGCCAGCAGCCAGGGTCAATACTCCTACAATGAGCAGTTCTTC.

V and J are TRBV29-1 and TRBJ2-2; no clear D. Between the trimmed V and J ends, which lost 5 bases and 0 bases, there was a span of 7 bases. The CDR3 runs to 13 residues. The V gene's germline CDR1 is SQVTM and CDR2 ANQGSEA. DNA for the CDR3: TGCAGCGTTAATGGGCCGAACACCGGGGAGCTGTTTTTT. It encodes CSVNGPNTGELFF.

The rearrangement joins TRBV5-6 to TRBJ1-6; 9 bases are a match to TRBD1. Germline CDR1 SGHDT, CDR2 YYEEEE. The J segment lost 8 bases and the V segment lost 4 bases, leaving 4 bases of the junction unmatched. The CDR3 consists of 14 residues. CDR3 protein: CASSKTGGDSPLHF. DNA of the CDR3: TGTGCCAGCAGCAAAACAGGGGGCGATTCACCCCTCCACTTT.

The chain links TRBV6-5 to TRBJ1-1; tentatively, D is TRBD1 (5 bases). Per the germline V gene, CDR1 is MNHEY and CDR2 is SVGAGI. The CDR3 length is 13 residues. Trimming stripped 7 bases from V and 5 bases from J, with 14 bases between. CDR3 sequence: CASNPTATTEAFF. Here the CDR3 DNA reads TGTGCCAGCAACCCGACAGCAACGACTGAAGCTTTCTTT.

The chain recombines TRBV5-4 with TRBJ2-6; D is unclear. From germline, CDR1 is SGHNT and CDR2 YYREEE (reference sequence). CDR3 length: 16 amino acids. The V gene lost 9 bases and the J gene lost 0 bases, with 16 bases spanning the gap. The CDR3 nucleotides are TGTGCCATCGGACGGATTACCAACTCTGGGGCCAACGTCCTGACTTTC. Translation gives CAIGRITNSGANVLTF. Drawing the rest from reference TRBV5-4 and TRBJ2-6, the complete variable domain is ETGVTQSPTHLIKTRGQQVTLRCSSQSGHNTVSWYQQALGQGPQFIFQYYREEENGRGNFPPRFSGLQFPNYSSELNVNALELDDSALYLCAIGRITNSGANVLTFGAGSRLTVL.

The CDR3 bases are TGCGCCAGCAGCCTGGGACAGGCCCCAACTAATGAAAAACTGTTTTTT. Protein sequence: CASSLGQAPTNEKLFF. The V and J genes are TRBV5-1 and TRBJ1-4; 8 bases match TRBD1. The CDR3 covers 16 residues. Trimming took 4 bases from V and 0 from J; bases not matched to a gene: 5. Germline V lookup: CDR1 SGHRS, CDR2 YFSETQ.

This chain joins TRBV13 and TRBJ1-1; TRBD1 matches 8 bases. Trimming took 5 bases from V and 1 from J; bases not matched to a gene: 3. Germline values: CDR1 PRHDT, CDR2 FYEKMQ (reference sequence). This CDR3 comprises 14 residues. CDR3 amino acids: CASSPDRGNTEAFF. For the CDR3, the DNA is TGTGCCAGCAGCCCCGACAGGGGGAACACTGAAGCTTTCTTT.

The chain couples TRBV25-1 to TRBJ1-5, with 11 bases fitting TRBD1. The germline V gene has CDR1 MGHDK and CDR2 SYGVNS. The CDR3 loop spans 15 amino acids. J gave up 4 bases and V 5 bases, and 4 bases lay outside the gene matches. The CDR3 region has the DNA TGTGCCAGCAGTCCTGGGACAGGGGGAAATCAGCCCCAGCATTTT. Protein product: CASSPGTGGNQPQHF.

In nucleotides, the CDR3 is TGTGCCAGCAGTGAAAGGCGGGACAGTTCTGAGCAGTTCTTC. Amino acids: CASSERRDSSEQFF. The chain employs TRBV6-1 and TRBJ2-1; TRBD1 is a possible D gene (7 bases). The CDR3 is 14 residues long. Per the germline V gene, CDR1 is MNHNS and CDR2 is SASEGT. With 2 bases removed from V and 9 bases from J, the gap between germline ends came to 14 bases.

This chain links TRBV11-2 with TRBJ2-2; D unresolved. This CDR3 spans 16 amino acids. The V gene lost 1 base and the J gene lost 0 bases, with 9 bases spanning the gap. Germline V gene data show CDR1 as SGHAT and CDR2 as FQNNGV. CDR3 DNA sequence: TGTGCCAGCAGCTTAGGTGTCCAGGCGAACACCGGGGAGCTGTTTTTT. As protein: CASSLGVQANTGELFF.

DNA for the CDR3: TGTGCCAGCAGCTTAAGCCAGATAGGACCAGATACGCAGTATTTT. It is translated as CASSLSQIGPDTQYF. The chain employs TRBV7-9 and TRBJ2-3; D is unresolved. The V end was cut by 2 bases, the J end by 4 bases, with 13 bases between. Germline V gene data show CDR1 as SEHNR and CDR2 as FQNEAQ (reference sequence). This CDR3 region has 15 residues.

This sequence joins TRBV6-5 and TRBJ1-3, with 9 bases fitting TRBD1. The CDR3 consists of 15 residues. J lost 2 bases, V lost 6 bases, and 5 bases had no gene match. CDR1 and CDR2 (germline): MNHEY, SVGAGI. CDR3 protein: CASRTGTGTGNTIYF. DNA for the CDR3: TGTGCCAGCAGGACCGGGACAGGGACTGGAAACACCATATATTTT.

This chain links TRBV6-5 with TRBJ1-5; D not certain. Germline V gene data show CDR1 as MNHEY and CDR2 as SVGAGI. Trimming pared 8 bases from V and 0 bases from J, leaving 11 bases between. CDR3 length equals 14 residues. The CDR3 loop reads CASEARYSNQPQHF. CDR3 DNA sequence: TGTGCCAGCGAAGCTCGTTATAGCAATCAGCCCCAGCATTTT.